The 2 T cell receptor beta chains presented below share a single source sample, sequenced in a study of cytomegalovirus exposure and HLA in healthy donors. The PCR had 60 Vbeta and 13 Jbeta primers. Produced via immunoSEQ multiplex PCR; TCRdb's table is partial and in-frame only. The sample contains approximately 170,000 clones, 75% to 90% of which appear only once. Sample: PBMCs. The source of these receptors is a boy between 2 and 10 years old in good health and CMV-seronegative.

V usage is TRBV7-2 and J usage is TRBJ2-7; 14 nucleotides line up with TRBD2. In germline, CDR1 is SGHTA, CDR2 FQGNSA. The CDR3 contains 16 residues. The ends lost 5 bases at V and 3 bases at J; junction bases unmatched: 6. The DNA for the CDR3 is TGTGCCAGCAGCGCGTCCGGGACTAGCGGGAGCTACGAGCAGTACTTC. It translates to CASSASGTSGSYEQYF.

The V gene is TRBV7-6, the J gene TRBJ2-1, with D unclear. The CDR3 extends over 16 amino acids. Trimming took 5 bases from V and 10 from J, leaving 24 bases between them. Germline CDR1 is SGHVS and CDR2 is FNYEAQ. DNA of the CDR3: TGTGCCAGCAGCATGCCGGGTGAGAGCCCGAGAGCAGAGCAGTTCTTC. This gives the protein CASSMPGESPRAEQFF.